These 28 T cell receptor beta chains were all obtained from the same sample, sequenced in a study of T cells in Graves' hyperthyroidism and ophthalmopathy. TCR beta CDR3 regions were amplified from RNA transcripts. RT-PCR in the first round (using the HTBI primer set) targeted the TCR CDR3. In TCRdb, the multiplex PCR reads were re-called with MiXCR into one record per CDR3 protein. Here the sample spans approximately 620,000 distinct CDR3 sequences, 16% being singletons. The sequenced sample was blood. These receptors all stem from a woman aged 40 to 49 with Graves' ophthalmopathy.

The chain links TRBV5-6 to TRBJ2-5, with D unresolved. The ends were cut back, 7 bases at V and 5 bases at J, with 12 bases in the middle. The CDR3 sequence is 12 residues long. CDR1 SGHDT and CDR2 YYEEEE come from the germline V gene. CDR3 nucleotides: TGTGCCAGCGGGCGTGGTATGGAGACCCAGTACTTC. Translated, it gives CASGRGMETQYF.

The table lists this clonotype with many counts. The chain couples TRBV20-1 to TRBJ2-5; tentatively, D is TRBD2 (5 bases). Looked up from germline, CDR1 is DFQATT and CDR2 is SNEGSKA (reference sequence). The V end lost 5 bases, the J end lost 4 bases, and 8 bases lay between the germline ends. The CDR3 is 11 residues long. The CDR3 DNA follows: TGCAGTGCTCGACGGGGAGAGACCCAGTACTTC. Protein product: CSARRGETQYF.

This chain links TRBV7-9 with TRBJ2-6; D remains ambiguous. The CDR3 is 13 amino acids. Per the germline V gene, CDR1 is SEHNR and CDR2 is FQNEAQ (reference sequence). Trimming cost V 3 bases and J 3 bases, with 3 bases left between them. CDR3: CASSFGGANVLTF. The CDR3 region has the DNA TGTGCCAGCAGCTTTGGTGGGGCCAACGTCCTGACTTTC. The full variable domain, completed using reference TRBV7-9 and TRBJ2-6, is DTGVSQNPRHKITKRGQNVTFRCDPISEHNRLYWYRQTLGQGPEFLTYFQNEAQLEKSRLLSDRFSAERPKGSFSTLEIQRTEQGDSAMYLCASSFGGANVLTFGAGSRLTVL.

The chain combines TRBV20-1 with TRBJ2-1; 7 bases are a match to TRBD2. CDR3 length: 14 amino acids. Looked up from germline, CDR1 is DFQATT and CDR2 is SNEGSKA (reference sequence). With 6 bases clipped from V and 2 bases from J, the junction kept 7 bases outside the gene matches. The CDR3 reads CSATGGSAYNEQFF. The CDR3 region has the DNA TGCAGTGCGACGGGCGGGAGTGCCTACAATGAGCAGTTCTTC.

The table lists this clonotype with many counts. The chain has TRBV2 and TRBJ2-6, with D unresolved. Germline V gene data show CDR1 as SNHLY and CDR2 as FYNNEI. Trimming stripped 2 bases from V and 0 bases from J, with 11 bases between. The CDR3 sequence is 17 residues long. Here the CDR3 reads CASSERVAGSGANVLTF. The DNA of the CDR3 is TGTGCCAGCAGTGAAAGAGTGGCAGGCTCTGGGGCCAACGTCCTGACTTTC. The variable domain in full, completed from reference TRBV2 and TRBJ2-6, reads EPEVTQTPSHQVTQMGQEVILRCVPISNHLYFYWYRQILGQKVEFLVSFYNNEISEKSEIFDDQFSVERPDGSNFTLKIRSTKLEDSAMYFCASSERVAGSGANVLTFGAGSRLTVL.

This clonotype was picked up many times. The CDR3 DNA reads TGCAGCGTTGAAATGGACACAAAGACTGAAGCTTTCTTT. It specifies CSVEMDTKTEAFF. The chain employs TRBV29-1 and TRBJ1-1, with a possible D match to TRBD1 (5 bases). Germline V CDR1 and CDR2: SQVTM, ANQGSEA. The V and J ends lost 2 bases and 5 bases respectively, with 12 bases between them. The CDR3 covers 13 residues.

This clonotype came up many times. The chain combines TRBV12-3 or TRBV12-4 with TRBJ2-3; TRBD2 matches at 14 bases. V shed 6 bases and J 6 bases; nucleotides not matched to a gene: 11. CDR3 length: 17 amino acids. CDR3 sequence (DNA): TGTGCCAGCAGGGAACACGGGACTAGCGGGAGCTTGGATACGCAGTATTTT. As protein: CASREHGTSGSLDTQYF.

Points on this clonotype: A much larger clonotype is one base distant, so this may be a read error. The CDR3 protein is CSSNNQGLNTEAFF. CDR3 DNA: TGTTCCAGCAATAATCAGGGGTTGAACACTGAAGCTTTCTTT. The V and J genes are TRBV2 and TRBJ1-1, with a possible D match to TRBD1 (6 bases). The CDR3 runs to 14 residues. The germline V gene encodes CDR1 SNHLY and CDR2 FYNNEI.

The chain is built from TRBV15 and TRBJ2-7; no clear D. From germline, CDR1 is LNHNV and CDR2 YYDKDF (reference sequence). The CDR3 length is 14 residues. V was pared by 2 bases and J by 5 bases, with 13 bases between. Here the CDR3 reads CATSRSTSSDEQYF. DNA for the CDR3: TGTGCCACCAGCAGATCTACATCGTCGGACGAGCAGTACTTC.

This clonotype was counted many times. This sequence joins TRBV28 and TRBJ2-7; D might be TRBD1 (5 bases). V was shortened by 2 bases and J by 6 bases, with 20 bases between the two germline ends. The CDR3 length is 16 residues. From germline, CDR1 is MDHEN and CDR2 SYDVKM. The CDR3 sequence: CASSLPVDSPLREQYF. For the CDR3, the DNA is TGTGCCAGCAGTTTACCAGTCGACAGCCCGTTGCGCGAGCAGTACTTC.

The genes are TRBV27 and TRBJ2-7; D is undetermined. V was clipped by 2 bases and J by 4 bases, with 21 bases between them. The V gene's germline CDR1 is MNHEY and CDR2 SMNVEV (reference sequence). The CDR3 spans 17 residues. CDR3 residues: CASSLGPSRRQVYEQYF. DNA of the CDR3: TGTGCCAGCAGTTTAGGCCCTTCGCGGCGGCAGGTGTACGAGCAGTACTTC.

This clonotype was detected many times. The junction does not match germline at one end; this may be a read error. The V call is TRBV13, the J call TRBJ1-5; no reliable D call. CDR1 is PRHDT and CDR2 is FYEKMQ in the germline V gene (reference sequence). This CDR3 region has 15 residues. This chain's CDR3 is CASSLGWVSNQPQHF. The CDR3 DNA reads TGTGCCAGCAGCCTAGGCTGGGTAAGCAATCAGCCCCAGCATTTT.

The CDR3 nucleotides are TGTGCCATCAGTGCTAGCGGGGCGAAGAGCTCCTACAATGAGCAGTTCTTC. Amino acid sequence: CAISASGAKSSYNEQFF. The chain couples TRBV10-3 to TRBJ2-1; 9 nucleotides match TRBD2. The CDR3 sequence is 17 residues long. Germline loops: CDR1 ENHRY, CDR2 SYGVKD. V shed 4 bases, J shed 0 bases, and the junction held 7 bases outside the gene matches.

This clonotype was found many times. The V and J genes are TRBV18 and TRBJ2-2, with D unresolved. Between the trimmed V and J ends, which lost 2 bases and 7 bases, there was a span of 8 bases. CDR1 is KGHSH, CDR2 LQKENI, per germline. This CDR3 comprises 13 residues. The CDR3 DNA reads TGTGCCAGCTCACCAAACGAAAGCGGGGAGCTGTTTTTT. Its translation: CASSPNESGELFF.

This clonotype was counted ten times or more. CDR3 amino acids: CASSQGTSGSGYEQYF. The DNA of the CDR3 is TGTGCCAGCAGCCAAGGGACTAGCGGGAGTGGCTACGAGCAGTACTTC. The genes are TRBV3-1 and TRBJ2-7, with 13 bases identical to TRBD2. V lost 1 base to trimming and J lost 3 bases; unmatched junction nucleotides: 3. The length of the CDR3 is 16 residues. Germline CDR1 is LGHDT and CDR2 is YNNKEL (reference sequence).

This clonotype was seen only a few times. The chain uses TRBV12-3 or TRBV12-4 and TRBJ1-2, with D perhaps TRBD1 (6 bases). The CDR3 contains 14 residues. V dropped 6 bases and J dropped 0 bases, with 11 bases sitting between them. The CDR3: CASRQTGSNYGYTF. The CDR3, as DNA: TGTGCCAGCAGGCAGACAGGCTCTAACTATGGCTACACCTTC.

This clonotype was recorded at least ten times. The genes are TRBV12-3 or TRBV12-4 and TRBJ1-2; D is perhaps TRBD1 (6 bases). Trimming took 3 bases from V and 4 from J, leaving 12 bases between them. This CDR3 has 14 residues. CDR3 DNA: TGTGCCAGCAGTTTGGACGGGACAACCTATGGCTACACCTTC. Encoded protein: CASSLDGTTYGYTF.

This clonotype has ten or more counts. The chain employs TRBV6-1 and TRBJ2-5; D not certain. Germline V gene lookup returns CDR1 MNHNS and CDR2 SASEGT. The V end was cut by 8 bases, the J end by 5 bases, with 15 bases between. The length of the CDR3 is 13 residues. CDR3 protein: CASSGGIIETQYF. The DNA of the CDR3 is TGTGCCAGCTCCGGTGGAATTATCGAGACCCAGTACTTC.

This clonotype came up many times. V gene TRBV11-1 combines with J gene TRBJ1-3, with D maybe TRBD1 (6 bases). The CDR3 totals 14 residues. Trimming pared 5 bases from V and 2 bases from J, leaving 10 bases between. Germline assignment: CDR1 SGHAT and CDR2 FQDESV (reference sequence). The CDR3 DNA follows: TGTGCCAGCAGCCGGACAGAGGCTGGAAACACCATATATTTT. Translation gives CASSRTEAGNTIYF.

This clonotype was counted only a few times. The rearrangement joins TRBV3-1 to TRBJ1-5; no definite D call. This CDR3 spans 13 amino acids. In germline, CDR1 is LGHDT, CDR2 YNNKEL (reference sequence). The V end lost 3 bases, the J end lost 5 bases, and 8 bases lay between the germline ends. The CDR3 protein is CASSQGLYQPQHF. The CDR3 DNA follows: TGTGCCAGCAGCCAGGGGTTATATCAGCCCCAGCATTTT.

This clonotype was observed a handful of times. The chain joins TRBV20-1 to TRBJ2-7, with 15 bases identical to TRBD2. With V trimmed by 4 bases and J by 3 bases, 4 bases remained unmatched. CDR3 length: 15 amino acids. The germline V gene encodes CDR1 DFQATT and CDR2 SNEGSKA (reference sequence). The CDR3 sequence: CSATGTSGRHYEQYF. CDR3 nucleotide sequence: TGCAGTGCTACCGGGACTAGCGGGAGGCACTACGAGCAGTACTTC.

This clonotype was seen repeatedly, ten times or more. The CDR3 nucleotides are TGTGCCAGCAGTCCCGGGACAGGCCACACAGATACGCAGTATTTT. Its protein product is CASSPGTGHTDTQYF. The chain combines TRBV28 with TRBJ2-3, with 8 bases fitting TRBD1. CDR3 length: 15 residues. The germline gives CDR1 MDHEN, CDR2 SYDVKM. J lost 2 bases, V lost 5 bases, and 6 bases had no gene match.

With respect to this clonotype: The CDR3 carries no conserved terminal phenylalanine or tryptophan, so it likely arises from a read error. J is TRBJ2-1 and V is TRBV10-1, with 11 bases matching TRBD1. Germline V gene data show CDR1 as WNHNN and CDR2 as SYGVQD (reference sequence). The trim removed 0 bases at V and 6 bases at J, leaving 7 bases unmatched. The CDR3 loop spans 17 amino acids. The CDR3, as DNA: TGCGCCAGCAGTGAGTCGGTCGGGACAGGGGGAAGCAATGAGCAGTTCTCC. Its protein is CASSESVGTGGSNEQFS.

This clonotype was recorded many times. The junction does not match germline at one end; this may be a read error. This chain links TRBV11-2 with TRBJ1-1; D might be TRBD1 (6 bases). The CDR3 totals 13 residues. Germline V CDR1 and CDR2: SGHAT, FQNNGV. The CDR3 DNA follows: TGTGCCAGCAGCTCCGGACAGAACGCTGAAGCTTTCTTT. Translation gives CASSSGQNAEAFF.

The rearrangement uses TRBV7-9 and TRBJ1-2, with TRBD1 identical over 10 bases. The CDR3 contains 16 residues. Unmatched junction bases numbered 14, after V lost 5 bases and J lost 8 bases. The germline gives CDR1 SEHNR, CDR2 FQNEAQ (reference sequence). CDR3 sequence reads: CASSPRQGAVLQGYTF. For the CDR3, the DNA is TGTGCCAGCAGCCCAAGACAGGGGGCGGTTCTACAAGGCTACACCTTC. Full variable domain (rest looked up from reference TRBV7-9 and TRBJ1-2): DTGVSQNPRHKITKRGQNVTFRCDPISEHNRLYWYRQTLGQGPEFLTYFQNEAQLEKSRLLSDRFSAERPKGSFSTLEIQRTEQGDSAMYLCASSPRQGAVLQGYTFGSGTRLTVV.

This clonotype came up a few times. V and J are TRBV7-9 and TRBJ2-5; D remains ambiguous. Germline V gene sequence: CDR1 SEHNR, CDR2 FQNEAQ (reference sequence). The CDR3 has 13 residues. Trimming removed 6 bases at V and 2 bases at J, with 10 bases between. The CDR3 protein is CASRPRLQETQYF. For the CDR3, the DNA is TGTGCCAGCAGGCCTAGGTTACAAGAGACCCAGTACTTC.

This clonotype appeared a few times. This chain joins TRBV29-1 and TRBJ1-1; D unresolved. Germline V gives CDR1 SQVTM, CDR2 ANQGSEA. Trimming stripped 4 bases from V and 1 base from J, with 7 bases between. The CDR3 length is 12 residues. Written as DNA, the CDR3 is TGCAGCGTTGGCGAGAGGAACACTGAAGCTTTCTTT. This codes for CSVGERNTEAFF.

This rearrangement joins TRBV5-1 to TRBJ2-7; 7 positions match TRBD2. V gave up 1 base and J gave up 4 bases; unmatched junction bases: 11. The CDR3 contains 16 residues. The germline gives CDR1 SGHRS, CDR2 YFSETQ. In nucleotides, the CDR3 is TGCGCCAGCAGCTTGAATGTCGGGACTACCTCTTACGAGCAGTACTTC. This translates into CASSLNVGTTSYEQYF.